This T cell receptor beta chain was identified during a study of Tregs in tolerant kidney transplant recipients. Unstimulated regulatory T cells (CD4+CD25+CD127-), CD4+CD25- non-regulatory cells, CD4 and CD8 cells were FACS-sorted from thawed PBMCs. Germline values: CDR1 LNHDA, CDR2 SQIVND (reference sequence). Trimming removed 5 bases from V and 3 bases from J, with 4 bases in between. The CDR3 runs 11 residues. Profiled with immunoSEQ multiplex PCR; TCRdb holds only in-frame clones, not every one. This sample has fewer than 100,000 clones, with 93% found just once. The sample was CD4+ T cells from blood, taken before the transplant. This chain joins TRBV19 and TRBJ1-1; D is unclear. This receptor was taken from a human donor who received a combined kidney and bone marrow transplant. The CDR3 DNA follows: TGTGCCAGTAGTCAGGACACTGAAGCTTTCTTT. Its translation is CASSQDTEAFF.